The T cell receptor (beta chain) described here comes from a study of PD-L1 blockade in urothelial cancer. Method: immunoSEQ multiplex PCR; TCRdb's copy keeps in-frame clones and lacks some. The table records under 50,000 clones, more than 80% of them present only once. The CDR3 runs to 16 residues. The J segment lost 1 base and the V segment lost 5 bases, leaving 5 bases of the junction unmatched. Germline V gives CDR1 LNHDA, CDR2 SQIVND (reference sequence). The sequencing here drew on PBMCs, taken around atezolizumab (anti-PD-L1) treatment. This sequence joins TRBV19 and TRBJ2-2; 9 bases line up with TRBD2. This clonotype was sampled from a man in his 70s with urothelial cancer. The CDR3 nucleotides read TGTGCCAGTAGTGCCCAGACTAGCGGGAACACCGGGGAGCTGTTTTTT. Its translation: CASSAQTSGNTGELFF.